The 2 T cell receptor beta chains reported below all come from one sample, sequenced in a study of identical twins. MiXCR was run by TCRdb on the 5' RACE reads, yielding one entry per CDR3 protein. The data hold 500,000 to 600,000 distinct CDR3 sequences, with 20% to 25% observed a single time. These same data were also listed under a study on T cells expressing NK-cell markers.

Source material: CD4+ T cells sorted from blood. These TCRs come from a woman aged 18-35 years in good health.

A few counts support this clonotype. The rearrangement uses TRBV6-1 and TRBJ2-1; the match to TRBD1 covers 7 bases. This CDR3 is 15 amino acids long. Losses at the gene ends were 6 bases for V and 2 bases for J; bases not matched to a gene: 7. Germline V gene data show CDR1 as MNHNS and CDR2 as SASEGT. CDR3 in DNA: TGTGCCAGCAGAGAACAGGGGACCCCCTACAATGAGCAGTTCTTC. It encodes CASREQGTPYNEQFF.

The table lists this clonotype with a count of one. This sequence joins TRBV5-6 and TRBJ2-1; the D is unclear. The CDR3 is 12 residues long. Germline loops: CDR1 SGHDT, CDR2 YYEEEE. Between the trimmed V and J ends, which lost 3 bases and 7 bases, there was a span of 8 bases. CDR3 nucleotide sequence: TGTGCCAGCAGCTCACTATGGAATGAGCAGTTCTTC. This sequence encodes CASSSLWNEQFF.